The 18 T cell receptor beta chains given below trace back to one sample, sequenced in a study of cytomegalovirus exposure and HLA in healthy donors. Amplification used 60 Vbeta primers and 13 Jbeta primers. The protocol was immunoSEQ multiplex PCR, while the TCRdb copy is restricted to in-frame clones and leaves out a portion. The data show 200,000 to 250,000 clones, about 72% seen once. The sequenced sample was PBMCs. Every receptor here comes from a male donor in good health and CMV-seronegative.

This chain connects TRBV9 to TRBJ2-5; 11 nucleotides align to TRBD2. The length of the CDR3 is 15 residues. V lost 0 bases, J lost 3 bases, and 1 base stayed unmatched. In germline, CDR1 is SGDLS, CDR2 YYNGEE. The CDR3 DNA sequence: TGTGCCAGCAGCGTAGAGACTAGCGGGAAAGAGACCCAGTACTTC. As protein: CASSVETSGKETQYF.

The CDR3 DNA reads TGTGCCAGCTCACCACAAAACACCCGGGACGAGCAGTACTTC. It specifies CASSPQNTRDEQYF. J is TRBJ2-7 and V is TRBV18; D unclear. Trimming stripped 1 base from V and 5 bases from J, with 12 bases between. CDR3 size: 14 residues. The germline CDR1 and CDR2 sequences are KGHSH and LQKENI.

This clone was found a few times. Other DNA sequences within the sample encode an identical CDR3. The genes are TRBV4-1 and TRBJ2-7; 9 positions match TRBD1. The CDR3 has 15 amino acids. The V segment lost 3 bases and the J segment 1 base; nucleotides outside the gene matches: 4. Germline V gene lookup returns CDR1 MGHRA and CDR2 YSYEKL. DNA of the CDR3: TGCGCCAGCAGCCAGGCCGGGACAGGGTCCTACGAGCAGTACTTC. Protein sequence: CASSQAGTGSYEQYF.

The table lists this clone with a few counts. The chain combines TRBV4-1 with TRBJ2-1; TRBD2 matches at 12 bases. This CDR3 is 15 amino acids long. The trim removed 4 bases at V and 5 bases at J, leaving 3 bases unmatched. The V gene's germline CDR1 is MGHRA and CDR2 YSYEKL. The CDR3 protein is CASSLSSGGDNEQFF. CDR3 DNA: TGCGCCAGCAGCCTATCTAGCGGGGGGGACAATGAGCAGTTCTTC.

The chain joins TRBV7-3 to TRBJ1-1; D gene ambiguous. V was pared by 0 bases and J by 7 bases, with 18 bases between. There are 16 residues in the CDR3. Per germline, CDR1 SGHTA and CDR2 FQGTGA. CDR3 sequence (DNA): TGTGCCAGCAGCTTAACGGCCAACAGCTTCTCCCATGAAGCTTTCTTT. Its protein product is CASSLTANSFSHEAFF.

CDR3 protein: CASSLEESSYEQYF. CDR3 nucleotides: TGTGCCAGCAGCTTAGAGGAGAGCTCCTACGAGCAGTACTTC. The V gene is TRBV7-7, the J gene TRBJ2-7; no clear D. CDR1 is SSHAT, CDR2 FNYEAQ, per germline (reference sequence). The CDR3 has 14 amino acids. Trimming removed 1 base from V and 0 bases from J, with 7 bases in between.

CDR3 loop: CASTPRGAGELFF. The CDR3 bases are TGTGCCAGCACCCCCCGGGGGGCCGGGGAGCTGTTTTTT. This chain links TRBV28 with TRBJ2-2, with 7 bases lining up with TRBD2. The CDR3 covers 13 residues. Germline CDR1 MDHEN, CDR2 SYDVKM. The V gene end was trimmed by 7 bases and the J gene end by 6 bases; junction bases not matched to a gene: 5.

This chain links TRBV7-9 with TRBJ2-4, with 9 bases matching TRBD1. CDR1 SEHNR and CDR2 FQNEAQ come from the germline V gene (reference sequence). Trimming removed 1 base from V and 0 bases from J; junction bases left unmatched: 10. CDR3 length: 19 residues. CDR3 DNA: TGTGCCAGCAGCTTAGTGTCTGGACAGGGGCCTCTAGCCAAAAACATTCAGTACTTC. Translating it yields CASSLVSGQGPLAKNIQYF.

This clone was counted a few times. V and J are TRBV4-2 and TRBJ2-7; 13 bases are shared with TRBD2. Trimming removed 0 bases from V and 6 bases from J; junction bases left unmatched: 5. Germline CDR1 LGHNA, CDR2 YNFKEQ. CDR3 size: 16 residues. CDR3 DNA: TGTGCCAGCAGCCAAGAGACTAGCGGGAGGTTGCTCGAGCAGTACTTC. It encodes CASSQETSGRLLEQYF.

The V and J genes are TRBV19 and TRBJ2-7, with D maybe TRBD1 (6 bases). Germline CDR1 and CDR2: LNHDA and SQIVND (reference sequence). The CDR3 is 12 amino acids. The V end was cut by 5 bases, the J end by 2 bases, with 7 bases between. The CDR3 loop reads CASSQGTYEQYF. Here the CDR3 DNA reads TGTGCCAGTAGTCAGGGGACCTACGAGCAGTACTTC.

The sample holds a few counts of this clone. This chain links TRBV6-6 with TRBJ1-6; D is uncertain. V was shortened by 6 bases and J by 7 bases, with 7 bases between the two germline ends. CDR3 length equals 12 residues. Germline CDR1 and CDR2: MNHNY and SVGAGI (reference sequence). The CDR3 DNA reads as TGTGCCAGCAGAGCAGGAAATTCACCCCTCCACTTT. Translation: CASRAGNSPLHF.

This clone was picked up a small number of times. The chain recombines TRBV11-3 with TRBJ2-2; D is possibly TRBD1 (5 bases). Germline V CDR1 and CDR2: SGHNT, YENEEA. CDR3 length equals 13 residues. Trimming removed 4 bases from V and 5 bases from J, with 8 bases in between. CDR3: CASSSDTTGELFF. CDR3 coding DNA: TGTGCCAGCAGCTCGGACACTACCGGGGAGCTGTTTTTT.

The rearrangement uses TRBV21-1 and TRBJ2-5; the table's TRBD2 call for D was not verified on the DNA. TRBV21-1 counts as a pseudogene. This CDR3 is built from 14 residues. In DNA, the CDR3 is TGTGCCAGCAGCAAAGACGGAGGAGGGGAGACCCAGTACTTC. Its translation is CASSKDGGGETQYF.

This chain connects TRBV7-8 to TRBJ2-7; 9 bases fit TRBD2. The CDR3 is made up of 16 amino acids. V gave up 2 bases and J gave up 6 bases; unmatched junction bases: 11. From germline, CDR1 is SGHVS and CDR2 FQNEAQ. This CDR3 is CASSLLVSGRTGEQYF. CDR3 in DNA: TGTGCCAGCAGCTTATTAGTGAGCGGGAGGACTGGCGAGCAGTACTTC.

The J gene is TRBJ2-2, the V gene TRBV27, with 7 nucleotides matching TRBD1. The germline V gene has CDR1 MNHEY and CDR2 SMNVEV (reference sequence). The CDR3 has 16 amino acids. The trim removed 2 bases at V and 4 bases at J, leaving 7 bases unmatched. CDR3 nucleotide sequence: TGTGCCAGCAGTTTAGCCTTGGCAGGGGGCACCGGGGAGCTGTTTTTT. Encoded protein: CASSLALAGGTGELFF.

The rearrangement links TRBV6-5 to TRBJ2-2; 11 positions agree with TRBD1. Germline V lookup: CDR1 MNHEY, CDR2 SVGAGI. J was trimmed by 4 bases and V by 8 bases; bases with no gene match: 0. The CDR3 is 13 amino acids. As DNA, the CDR3 is TGTGCCAGCGGGACAGGGGGCACCGGGGAGCTGTTTTTT. Protein sequence: CASGTGGTGELFF.

This chain connects TRBV11-3 to TRBJ2-5; D is possibly TRBD2 (6 bases). Germline-derived CDR1 and CDR2 are SGHNT and YENEEA. The CDR3 runs 13 residues. V lost 5 bases, J lost 1 base, and 8 bases lay in between. The CDR3 DNA reads as TGTGCCAGCAGCCGGGACTCCCAAGAGACCCAGTACTTC. Its protein is CASSRDSQETQYF.

For the CDR3, the DNA is TGCGCCAGCAGCCTCCGGACAGGGGCCTCCTACGAGCAGTACTTC. Amino acids: CASSLRTGASYEQYF. The J gene is TRBJ2-7, the V gene TRBV4-1; 9 bases align to TRBD1. CDR1 MGHRA and CDR2 YSYEKL come from the germline V gene. V lost 4 bases to trimming and J lost 0 bases; unmatched junction nucleotides: 4. The CDR3 runs 15 residues.